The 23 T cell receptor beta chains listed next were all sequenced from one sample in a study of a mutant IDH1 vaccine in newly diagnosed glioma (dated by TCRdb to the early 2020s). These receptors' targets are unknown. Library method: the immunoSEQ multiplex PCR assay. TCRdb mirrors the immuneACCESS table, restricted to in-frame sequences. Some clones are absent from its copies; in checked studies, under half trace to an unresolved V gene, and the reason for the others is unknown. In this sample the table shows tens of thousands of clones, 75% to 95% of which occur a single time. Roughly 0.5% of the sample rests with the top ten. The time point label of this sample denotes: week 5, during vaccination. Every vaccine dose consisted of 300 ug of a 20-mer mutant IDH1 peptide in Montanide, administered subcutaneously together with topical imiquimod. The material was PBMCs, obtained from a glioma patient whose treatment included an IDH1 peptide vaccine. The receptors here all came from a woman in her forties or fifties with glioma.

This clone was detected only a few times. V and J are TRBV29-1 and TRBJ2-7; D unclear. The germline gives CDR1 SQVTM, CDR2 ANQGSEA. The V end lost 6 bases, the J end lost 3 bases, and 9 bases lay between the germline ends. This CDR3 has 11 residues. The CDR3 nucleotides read TGCAGCGTCAGAGACTTCTACGAGCAGTACTTC. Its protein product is CSVRDFYEQYF.

The DNA for the CDR3 is TGTGCCTGGAGTGTACGGGTGGGGAGAGTTACCTCTGGAAACACCATATATTTT. Protein product: CAWSVRVGRVTSGNTIYF. The chain couples TRBV30 to TRBJ1-3, with D unresolved. Trimming left V 0 bases short and J 0 bases short, with 18 bases between. This CDR3 has 18 amino acids. Germline CDR1 and CDR2: GTSNPN and SVGIG (reference sequence).

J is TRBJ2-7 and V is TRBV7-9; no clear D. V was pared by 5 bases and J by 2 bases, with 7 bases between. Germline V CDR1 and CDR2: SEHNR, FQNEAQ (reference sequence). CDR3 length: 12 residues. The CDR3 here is CASSPPAYEQYF. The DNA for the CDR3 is TGTGCCAGCAGCCCCCCGGCCTACGAGCAGTACTTC.

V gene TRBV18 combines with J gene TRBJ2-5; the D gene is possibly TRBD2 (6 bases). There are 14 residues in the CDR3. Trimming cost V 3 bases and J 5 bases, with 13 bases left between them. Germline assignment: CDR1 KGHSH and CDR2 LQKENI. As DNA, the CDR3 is TGTGCCAGCTCACCTAACGGGAGAGGCGAGACCCAGTACTTC. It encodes CASSPNGRGETQYF.

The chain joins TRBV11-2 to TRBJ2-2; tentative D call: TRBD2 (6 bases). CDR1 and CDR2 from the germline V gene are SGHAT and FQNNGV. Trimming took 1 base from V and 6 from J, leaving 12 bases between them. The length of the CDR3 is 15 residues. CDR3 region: CASSLVGSTSGELFF. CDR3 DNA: TGTGCCAGCAGCTTAGTCGGGAGTACCTCCGGGGAGCTGTTTTTT.

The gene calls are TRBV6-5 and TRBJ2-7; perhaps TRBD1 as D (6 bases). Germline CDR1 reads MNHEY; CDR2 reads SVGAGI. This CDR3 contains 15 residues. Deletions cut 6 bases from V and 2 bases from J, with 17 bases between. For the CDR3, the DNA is TGTGCCAGCAGAAACCAGGGGTTAGGAACCTACGAGCAGTACTTC. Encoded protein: CASRNQGLGTYEQYF.

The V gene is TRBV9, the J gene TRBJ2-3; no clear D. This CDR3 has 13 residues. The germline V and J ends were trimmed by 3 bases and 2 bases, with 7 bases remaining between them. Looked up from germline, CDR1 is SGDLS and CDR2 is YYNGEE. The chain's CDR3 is CASSGGVTDTQYF. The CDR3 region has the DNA TGTGCCAGCAGCGGAGGAGTCACAGATACGCAGTATTTT.

The CDR3 DNA is TGTGCCAGCAGCCCAATCCATAGGGGGTACTACAATGAGCAGTTCTTC. It codes for CASSPIHRGYYNEQFF. The genes are TRBV14 and TRBJ2-1, with D perhaps TRBD1 (6 bases). Trimming left V 4 bases short and J 3 bases short, with 16 bases between. The CDR3 spans 16 residues. Germline-derived CDR1 and CDR2 are SGHDN and FVKESK.

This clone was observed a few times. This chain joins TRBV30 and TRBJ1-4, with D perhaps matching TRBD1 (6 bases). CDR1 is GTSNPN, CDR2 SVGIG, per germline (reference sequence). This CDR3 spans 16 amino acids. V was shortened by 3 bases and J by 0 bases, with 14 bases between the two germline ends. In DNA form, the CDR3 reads TGTGCCTGGAGCAACGGCAGGACAGCAACTAATGAAAAACTGTTTTTT. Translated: CAWSNGRTATNEKLFF. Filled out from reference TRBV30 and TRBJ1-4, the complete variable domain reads SQTIHQWPATLVQPVGSPLSLECTVEGTSNPNLYWYRQAAGRGLQLLFYSVGIGQISSEVPQNLSASRPQDRQFILSSKKLLLSDSGFYLCAWSNGRTATNEKLFFGSGTQLSVL.

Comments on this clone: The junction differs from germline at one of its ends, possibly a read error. CDR3 loop: CASSSNLLLSLGIRYF. Written as DNA, the CDR3 is TGTGCCAGCAGCTCTAACCTCCTCCTTTCCCTTGGCATTCGGTACTTC. The chain recombines TRBV5-6 with TRBJ2-4; the D is unclear. Germline CDR1 reads SGHDT; CDR2 reads YYEEEE. The CDR3 is 16 amino acids.

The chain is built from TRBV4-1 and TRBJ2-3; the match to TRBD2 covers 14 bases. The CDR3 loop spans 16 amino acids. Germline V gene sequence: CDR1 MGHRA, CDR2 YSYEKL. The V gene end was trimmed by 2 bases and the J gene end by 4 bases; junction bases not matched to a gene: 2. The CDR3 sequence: CASSQPTSGRADTQYF. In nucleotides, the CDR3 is TGCGCCAGCAGCCAACCGACTAGCGGGAGGGCAGATACGCAGTATTTT.

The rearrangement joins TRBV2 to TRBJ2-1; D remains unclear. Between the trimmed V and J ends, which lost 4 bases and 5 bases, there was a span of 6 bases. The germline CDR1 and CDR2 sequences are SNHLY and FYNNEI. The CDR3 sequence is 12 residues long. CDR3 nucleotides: TGTGCCAGCAGTGCTAGGGACAATGAGCAGTTCTTC. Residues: CASSARDNEQFF.

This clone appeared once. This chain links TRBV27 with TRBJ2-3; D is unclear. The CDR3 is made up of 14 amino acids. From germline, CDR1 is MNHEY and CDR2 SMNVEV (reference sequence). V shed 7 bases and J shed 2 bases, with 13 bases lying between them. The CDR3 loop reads CASTERFVTDTQYF. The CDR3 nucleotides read TGTGCCAGCACCGAGAGGTTTGTCACAGATACGCAGTATTTT.

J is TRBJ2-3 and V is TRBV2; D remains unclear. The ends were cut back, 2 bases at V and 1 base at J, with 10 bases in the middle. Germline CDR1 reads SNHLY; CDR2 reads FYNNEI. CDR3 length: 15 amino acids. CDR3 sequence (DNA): TGTGCCAGCAGTGAATCCCGCTTTGGCACAGATACGCAGTATTTT. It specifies CASSESRFGTDTQYF.

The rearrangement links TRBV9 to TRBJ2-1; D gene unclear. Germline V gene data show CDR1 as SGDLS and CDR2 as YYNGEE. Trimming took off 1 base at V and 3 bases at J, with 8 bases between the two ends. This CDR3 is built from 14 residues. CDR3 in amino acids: CASSVSVIYNEQFF. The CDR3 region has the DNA TGTGCCAGCAGCGTATCGGTAATCTACAATGAGCAGTTCTTC.

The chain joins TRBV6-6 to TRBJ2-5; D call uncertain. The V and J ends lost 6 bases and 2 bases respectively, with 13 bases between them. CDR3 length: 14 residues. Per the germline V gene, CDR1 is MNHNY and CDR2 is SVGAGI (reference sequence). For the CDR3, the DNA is TGTGCCAGCAGGCCCCCCCAAGGACAAGAGACCCAGTACTTC. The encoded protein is CASRPPQGQETQYF.

Here the CDR3 reads CASSVVGFSNTEAFF. DNA of the CDR3: TGTGCCAGCAGTGTGGTGGGGTTCTCGAACACTGAAGCTTTCTTT. The chain links TRBV2 to TRBJ1-1; no clear D gene. CDR1 SNHLY and CDR2 FYNNEI come from the germline V gene. This CDR3 is 15 amino acids long. V was shortened by 4 bases and J by 1 base, with 13 bases between the two germline ends.

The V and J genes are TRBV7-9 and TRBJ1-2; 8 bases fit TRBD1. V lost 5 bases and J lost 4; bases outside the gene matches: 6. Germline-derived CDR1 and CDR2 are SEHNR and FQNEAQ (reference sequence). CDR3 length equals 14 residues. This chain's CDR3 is CASSAQGEIYGYTF. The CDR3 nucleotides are TGTGCCAGCAGCGCACAGGGGGAGATCTATGGCTACACCTTC.

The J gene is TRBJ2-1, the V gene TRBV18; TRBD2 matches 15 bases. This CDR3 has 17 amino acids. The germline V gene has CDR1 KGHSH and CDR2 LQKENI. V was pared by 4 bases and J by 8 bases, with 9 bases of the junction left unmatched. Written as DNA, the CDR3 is TGTGCCAGCTCACAGCCGGGACTAGCGGGAGGCAAGGATGAGCAGTTCTTC. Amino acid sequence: CASSQPGLAGGKDEQFF.

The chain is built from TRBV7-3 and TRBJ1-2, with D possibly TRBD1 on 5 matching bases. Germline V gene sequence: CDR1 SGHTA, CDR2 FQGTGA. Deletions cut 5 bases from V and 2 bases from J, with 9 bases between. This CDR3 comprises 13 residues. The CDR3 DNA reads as TGTGCCAGCAGCCTGCCAGGGAACTATGGCTACACCTTC. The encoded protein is CASSLPGNYGYTF.

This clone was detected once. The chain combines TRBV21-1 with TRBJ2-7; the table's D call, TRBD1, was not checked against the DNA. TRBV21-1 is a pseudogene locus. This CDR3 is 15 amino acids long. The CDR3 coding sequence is TGTGCCAGCAGCAAAGAGGACAGGGAGGCTTACGAGCAGTACTTC. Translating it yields CASSKEDREAYEQYF.

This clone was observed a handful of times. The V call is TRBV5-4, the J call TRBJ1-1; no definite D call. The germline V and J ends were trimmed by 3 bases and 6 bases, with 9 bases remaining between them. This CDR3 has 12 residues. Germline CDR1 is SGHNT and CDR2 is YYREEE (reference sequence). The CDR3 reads CASSWGRSEAFF. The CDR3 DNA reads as TGTGCCAGCAGCTGGGGTCGGTCTGAAGCTTTCTTT.

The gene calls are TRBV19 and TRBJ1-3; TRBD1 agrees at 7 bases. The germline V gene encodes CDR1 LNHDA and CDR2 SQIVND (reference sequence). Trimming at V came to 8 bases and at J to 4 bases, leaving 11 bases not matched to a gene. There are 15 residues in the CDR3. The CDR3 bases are TGTGCCAGTGTTATTCCGGGACAGCGGGGAAACACCATATATTTT. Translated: CASVIPGQRGNTIYF.